The entry that follows covers one TCR beta chain sequence. The data derive from a study of T cells in Graves' hyperthyroidism and ophthalmopathy. Hyperthyroidism was newly diagnosed in patients aged 18 to 65 (duration under 2 months). Reasons for excluding patients were uncontrolled infection, other autoimmune disease, pregnancy or lactation. Diagnoses used clinical symptoms, serum thyroxine and TRAb, thyroid ultrasound and orbital computed tomography. The V end was cut by 3 bases, the J end by 4 bases, with 16 bases between. The CDR3 runs to 16 residues. From germline, CDR1 is SGDLS and CDR2 YYNGEE. RNA transcripts served as the template for amplifying TCR beta CDR3 regions. A set of HTBI primers served as the primers for a first-round RT-PCR of the TCR CDR3. Using its own MiXCR run on the multiplex PCR reads, TCRdb lists one record per CDR3 protein. The repertoire holds 300,000 or so distinct CDR3 sequences, with over 15% as singletons.

The clonotype was recovered from a woman aged 45-60 years with Graves' hyperthyroidism. Specimen: blood. The chain recombines TRBV9 with TRBJ2-2, with D possibly TRBD2 on 5 matching bases. The CDR3 loop is CASSGRPPGGTGELFF. The CDR3 DNA is TGTGCCAGCAGCGGTAGACCCCCAGGAGGCACCGGGGAGCTGTTTTTT.